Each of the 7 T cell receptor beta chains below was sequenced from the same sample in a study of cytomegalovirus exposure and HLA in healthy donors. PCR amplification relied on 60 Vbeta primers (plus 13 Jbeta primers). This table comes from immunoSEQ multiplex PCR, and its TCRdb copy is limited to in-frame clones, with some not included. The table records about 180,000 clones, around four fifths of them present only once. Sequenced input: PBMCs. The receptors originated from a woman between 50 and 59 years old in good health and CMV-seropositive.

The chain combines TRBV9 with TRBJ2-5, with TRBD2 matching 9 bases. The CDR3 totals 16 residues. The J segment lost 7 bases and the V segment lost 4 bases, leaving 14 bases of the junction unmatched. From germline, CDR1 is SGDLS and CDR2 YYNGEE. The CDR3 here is CASSPRTSAFVGTQYF. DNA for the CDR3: TGTGCCAGCAGCCCTAGGACTAGCGCCTTTGTGGGGACCCAGTACTTC.

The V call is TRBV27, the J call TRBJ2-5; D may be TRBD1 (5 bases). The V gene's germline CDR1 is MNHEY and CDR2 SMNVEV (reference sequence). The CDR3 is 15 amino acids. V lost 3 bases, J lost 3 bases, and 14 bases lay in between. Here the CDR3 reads CASSFGQGREETQYF. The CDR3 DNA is TGTGCCAGCAGTTTCGGGCAGGGTAGGGAAGAGACCCAGTACTTC.

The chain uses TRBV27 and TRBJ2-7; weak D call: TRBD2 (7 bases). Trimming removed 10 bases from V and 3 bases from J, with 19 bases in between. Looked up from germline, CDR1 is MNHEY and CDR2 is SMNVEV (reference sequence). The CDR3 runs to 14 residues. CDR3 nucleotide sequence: TGTGCCACCCGAAGACGGGGGGCCTTCTACGAGCAGTACTTC. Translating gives CATRRRGAFYEQYF.

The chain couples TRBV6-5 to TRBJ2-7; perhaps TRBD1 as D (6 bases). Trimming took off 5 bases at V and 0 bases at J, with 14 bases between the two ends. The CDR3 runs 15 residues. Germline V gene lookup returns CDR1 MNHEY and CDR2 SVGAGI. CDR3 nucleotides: TGTGCCAGCAGTAAACAGGGAAGGGGCTCCTACGAGCAGTACTTC. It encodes CASSKQGRGSYEQYF.

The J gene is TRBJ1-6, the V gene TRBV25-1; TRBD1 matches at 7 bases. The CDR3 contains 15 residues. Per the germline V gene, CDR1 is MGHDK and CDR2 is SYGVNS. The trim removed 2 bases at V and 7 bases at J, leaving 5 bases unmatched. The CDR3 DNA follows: TGTGCCAGCAGTGAAGGACAGGCGGTAAATTCACCCCTCCACTTT. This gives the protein CASSEGQAVNSPLHF. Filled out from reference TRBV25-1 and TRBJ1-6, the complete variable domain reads EADIYQTPRYLVIGTGKKITLECSQTMGHDKMYWYQQDPGMELHLIHYSYGVNSTEKGDLSSESTVSRIRTEHFPLTLESARPSHTSQYLCASSEGQAVNSPLHFGNGTRLTVT.

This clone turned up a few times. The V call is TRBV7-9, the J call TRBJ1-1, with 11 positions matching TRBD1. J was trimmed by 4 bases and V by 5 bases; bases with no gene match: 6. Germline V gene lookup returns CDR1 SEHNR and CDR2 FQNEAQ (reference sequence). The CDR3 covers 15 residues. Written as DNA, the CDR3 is TGTGCCAGCAGCGCTCAAGGGACAGGGGGCACTGAAGCTTTCTTT. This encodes CASSAQGTGGTEAFF.

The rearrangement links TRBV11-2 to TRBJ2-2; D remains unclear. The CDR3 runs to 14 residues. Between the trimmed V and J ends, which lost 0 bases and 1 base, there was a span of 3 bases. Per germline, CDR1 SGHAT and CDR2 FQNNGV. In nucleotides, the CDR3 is TGTGCCAGCAGCTTAGATCTGAACACCGGGGAGCTGTTTTTT. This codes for CASSLDLNTGELFF.